This T cell receptor (beta chain) was identified during a study of vaccination and CD4 T cells after COVID-19. The overall study: Either the Pfizer-BioNTech BNT162b2 or Moderna mRNA-1273 vaccine was given as two doses. Broader study findings: For SARS-CoV-2-reactive clonotypes, the median went from around 20 to 38, a nonsignificant increase.

There are 15 residues in the CDR3. V trimming: 3 bases; J trimming: 2 bases; junction bases outside the gene matches: 6. CDR1 and CDR2 from the germline V gene are SGHTS and YDEGEE. Sequencing of DNA taken from cultured CD4+ T cells relied on the Oncomine TCR Beta short-read assay. TCRdb itself ran the PCR reads through MiXCR, one entry per CDR3 protein. The table lists some 12,000 distinct CDR3 sequences, 43% of them singletons, with about 20% in the top ten. Treatment in this sample: approximately 9-day PBMC culture with coronavirus spike peptide pools or control peptides (ViraFEST assay). After expanding antigen-specific T cells with peptide pools, ViraFEST sequenced their TCRs. Only a few counts were recorded for this clonotype. Its antigen is still unknown.

Sequencing input: CD4+ T cells from blood, cultured in vitro. The V call is TRBV5-8, the J call TRBJ2-3; 7 positions match TRBD2. The clonotype comes from a human donor who had recovered from COVID-19. The CDR3 loop is CASSSGRGYTDTQYF. The CDR3 DNA sequence: TGTGCCAGCAGCTCCGGGCGGGGGTACACAGATACGCAGTATTTT.